Listed here are 11 T cell receptor beta chains from one sample, sequenced in a study of CD8 T cells in ankylosing spondylitis (dated by TCRdb to the late 2010s). Overall study results and their limits: A TCR beta motif of fewer than 10 highly homologous amino acid variants appeared characteristic of blood from ankylosing spondylitis patients.

Library preparation was by 5' RACE. The data were produced on an Illumina HiSeq 2500. TCRdb reanalyzed the raw reads on its own, using fastp at Q25 for trimming and MiXCR for clone calling, and kept in-frame beta chains. Rows with one shared CDR3 protein collapse into an entry with the most common genes and DNA. Here the sample has about 480,000 distinct CDR3 sequences; roughly a sixth occur a single time. The ten largest clonotypes hold approximately 1% of the sample. No cognate antigen is known for these TCRs. Sequenced material: blood, either unsorted or a sorted T cell fraction (not recorded which). These TCRs come from a male donor with ankylosing spondylitis.

This chain links TRBV7-2 with TRBJ2-3; 8 positions agree with TRBD1. The CDR3 is made up of 15 amino acids. V shed 5 bases and J 5 bases; nucleotides not matched to a gene: 9. The germline gives CDR1 SGHTA, CDR2 FQGNSA. The CDR3 protein is CASSLTGGGGDTQYF. The DNA for the CDR3 is TGTGCCAGCAGCCTCACAGGGGGTGGTGGAGATACGCAGTATTTT.

This clonotype has just a few counts. The rearrangement links TRBV6-5 to TRBJ1-2; D is possibly TRBD1 (5 bases). Per the germline V gene, CDR1 is MNHEY and CDR2 is SVGAGI. Trimming left V 2 bases short and J 2 bases short, with 12 bases between. The CDR3 consists of 15 residues. The CDR3 reads CASSYGGEGNYGYTF. The DNA of the CDR3 is TGTGCCAGCAGTTACGGGGGGGAGGGGAACTATGGCTACACCTTC.

This clonotype was counted many times. The chain is built from TRBV28 and TRBJ2-4; possibly TRBD1 for D (5 bases). V lost 6 bases to trimming and J lost 1 base, with 16 bases between them. CDR1 and CDR2 (germline): MDHEN, SYDVKM. The CDR3 length is 16 residues. CDR3 DNA: TGTGCCAGCAGCCCAAGGGGTGGTCGGGCCAAAAACATTCAGTACTTC. Translation gives CASSPRGGRAKNIQYF.

There are a few counts of this clonotype. V is TRBV7-9 and J is TRBJ2-2; 8 bases line up with TRBD2. Trimming at V came to 6 bases and at J to 1 base, leaving 4 bases not matched to a gene. The CDR3 has 15 residues. In germline, CDR1 is SEHNR, CDR2 FQNEAQ (reference sequence). This chain's CDR3 is CASRPSGQNTGELFF. CDR3 bases: TGTGCCAGCAGGCCTAGCGGGCAGAACACCGGGGAGCTGTTTTTT. Drawing the rest from reference TRBV7-9 and TRBJ2-2, the complete variable domain is DTGVSQNPRHKITKRGQNVTFRCDPISEHNRLYWYRQTLGQGPEFLTYFQNEAQLEKSRLLSDRFSAERPKGSFSTLEIQRTEQGDSAMYLCASRPSGQNTGELFFGEGSRLTVL.

J is TRBJ1-4 and V is TRBV11-2, with a possible D match to TRBD1 (6 bases). V was cut by 5 bases and J by 8 bases, with 18 bases left in between. Looked up from germline, CDR1 is SGHAT and CDR2 is FQNNGV. The CDR3 extends over 15 amino acids. CDR3 DNA sequence: TGTGCCAGCAGCCTACAGGGTAAAAAAGGAGAAAAACTGTTTTTT. It is translated as CASSLQGKKGEKLFF.

This clonotype was seen a handful of times. The CDR3 DNA reads as TGCGCCAGCACCCGGGACAGGGTGAACAATGAGCAGTTCTTC. It codes for CASTRDRVNNEQFF. This chain connects TRBV4-1 to TRBJ2-1; TRBD1 aligns across 9 bases. CDR1 is MGHRA, CDR2 YSYEKL, per germline. V lost 7 bases and J lost 5; bases outside the gene matches: 6. The CDR3 covers 14 residues.

This clonotype was observed a few times. The genes are TRBV20-1 and TRBJ2-3; 9 bases agree with TRBD2. CDR3 length: 15 residues. CDR1 and CDR2 (germline): DFQATT, SNEGSKA (reference sequence). The trim removed 0 bases at V and 4 bases at J, leaving 5 bases unmatched. The DNA of the CDR3 is TGCAGTGCTAGAGAGTCGGCGGGAGGGCCAGATACGCAGTATTTT. Amino acid sequence: CSARESAGGPDTQYF.

The chain employs TRBV20-1 and TRBJ1-1; TRBD1 might be the D (5 bases). The V and J ends lost 3 bases and 5 bases respectively, with 13 bases between them. Germline-derived CDR1 and CDR2 are DFQATT and SNEGSKA (reference sequence). This CDR3 is built from 13 residues. CDR3 in DNA: TGCAGTGCTAGGGGTTCAGGGAGGACTGAAGCTTTCTTT. Translation: CSARGSGRTEAFF.

This clonotype was seen a few times. The chain has TRBV5-1 and TRBJ2-1; 12 nucleotides agree with TRBD2. Trimming cost V 2 bases and J 6 bases; bases outside gene matches: 3. Germline V gene sequence: CDR1 SGHRS, CDR2 YFSETQ. This CDR3 comprises 15 residues. CDR3 in amino acids: CASSLRTSGINEQFF. The DNA for the CDR3 is TGCGCCAGCAGCTTAAGGACTAGCGGGATCAATGAGCAGTTCTTC.

The V gene is TRBV3-1, the J gene TRBJ2-5; D is unresolved. This CDR3 is 17 amino acids long. Trimming removed 3 bases from V and 6 bases from J, with 23 bases in between. Looked up from germline, CDR1 is LGHDT and CDR2 is YNNKEL (reference sequence). This chain's CDR3 is CASSQSPFAGSLKTQYF. CDR3 coding DNA: TGTGCCAGCAGCCAGAGCCCCTTTGCCGGTTCTTTGAAGACCCAGTACTTC.

In this sample, this clonotype turned up once. Given a much more abundant clone one base away, this may be a read error. The chain links TRBV7-9 to TRBJ1-1; 7 bases are a match to TRBD1. This CDR3 spans 12 amino acids. Germline-derived CDR1 and CDR2 are SEHNR and FQNEAQ (reference sequence). V gave up 5 bases and J gave up 7 bases; unmatched junction bases: 4. In DNA form, the CDR3 reads TGTGCCAGCAGCCGACAGGGTATTGAAGCTTTCTTT. It translates to CASSRQGIEAFF.